Presented here are 3 T cell receptor beta chains from one specimen sequenced in a study of blood T cell repertoires in COVID-19. The repertoire was sequenced with immunoSEQ multiplex PCR; TCRdb's copy has only in-frame clones and lacks some. This table has 150,000 to 200,000 clones, approximately 83% appearing once. The sample was peripheral blood. These receptors were taken from a woman aged 40 to 50 with COVID-19, enrolled during active disease.

This chain joins TRBV25-1 and TRBJ2-7, with D unresolved. Deletions cut 7 bases from V and 3 bases from J, with 7 bases between. CDR3 length: 11 amino acids. Germline CDR1 reads MGHDK; CDR2 reads SYGVNS. The CDR3 sequence is CASTRNYEQYF. CDR3 sequence (DNA): TGTGCCAGCACCCGTAACTACGAGCAGTACTTC.

The J gene is TRBJ1-1, the V gene TRBV6-5; D perhaps matches TRBD1 (6 bases). V was trimmed by 4 bases and J by 4 bases, leaving 19 bases between them. Germline V gene lookup returns CDR1 MNHEY and CDR2 SVGAGI. This CDR3 is built from 16 residues. This CDR3 reads CASSSGVGGGSTEAFF. DNA for the CDR3: TGTGCCAGCAGTTCTGGCGTGGGAGGGGGGAGCACTGAAGCTTTCTTT.

This clone was picked up one time. The chain uses TRBV5-1 and TRBJ1-1, with 8 nucleotides matching TRBD1. The CDR3 is made up of 15 amino acids. V dropped 5 bases and J dropped 4; count of bases not matched to a gene: 10. The V gene's germline CDR1 is SGHRS and CDR2 YFSETQ. CDR3: CASRQGVLGSTEAFF. CDR3 in DNA: TGCGCCAGCAGACAGGGGGTACTAGGGAGCACTGAAGCTTTCTTT.